A single sample is the source of the 10 T cell receptor beta chains below, sequenced in a study of PD-L1 blockade in urothelial cancer. Some clones are missing from TCRdb's copy, which holds only in-frame ones; the method was immunoSEQ multiplex PCR. Among some 77,000 clones, 87% were seen once, and the ten largest hold roughly 5.7%. Here the sequenced sample was PBMCs, taken around atezolizumab (anti-PD-L1) treatment. Receptors were obtained from a woman in her sixties or seventies with urothelial cancer.

CDR3 loop: CAISPGQGGSGANVLTF. CDR3 DNA sequence: TGTGCCATCAGTCCGGGACAGGGAGGCTCTGGGGCCAACGTCCTGACTTTC. V gene TRBV10-3 combines with J gene TRBJ2-6; 9 nucleotides align to TRBD1. V trimming: 5 bases; J trimming: 0 bases; junction bases outside the gene matches: 5. CDR3 length: 17 amino acids. Germline V gene sequence: CDR1 ENHRY, CDR2 SYGVKD.

V and J are TRBV6-1 and TRBJ2-2, with 10 bases lining up with TRBD1. Germline assignment: CDR1 MNHNS and CDR2 SASEGT. This CDR3 spans 14 amino acids. V lost 6 bases and J lost 3; bases outside the gene matches: 1. The DNA of the CDR3 is TGTGCCAGCAGGACAGGGGGCGACACCGGGGAGCTGTTTTTT. Protein product: CASRTGGDTGELFF.

J is TRBJ1-2 and V is TRBV6-5; 9 nucleotides align to TRBD1. Germline V gene data show CDR1 as MNHEY and CDR2 as SVGAGI. This CDR3 contains 15 residues. With V trimmed by 6 bases and J by 5 bases, 10 bases remained unmatched. CDR3 amino acids: CASRSTGQGNYGYTF. DNA for the CDR3: TGTGCCAGCAGGAGTACGGGACAGGGAAATTATGGCTACACCTTC.

This clone was counted only a few times. Other nucleotide sequences in the sample specify the same CDR3. CDR3 nucleotide sequence: TGCGCCAGCAGCCAAGGACATACTGGATCTGGGGCCAACGTCCTGACTTTC. It is translated as CASSQGHTGSGANVLTF. This chain links TRBV4-3 with TRBJ2-6; no definite D call. Germline V gives CDR1 LGHNA, CDR2 YSLEER. V lost 1 base to trimming and J lost 1 base, with 11 bases between them. The CDR3 length is 17 residues.

This sequence joins TRBV30 and TRBJ1-4, with D unclear. The CDR3 contains 13 residues. Germline V lookup: CDR1 GTSNPN, CDR2 SVGIG (reference sequence). Trimming pared 4 bases from V and 4 bases from J, leaving 10 bases between. CDR3 DNA: TGTGCCTGGACCGAGGCAGTTAATGAAAAACTGTTTTTT. The encoded protein is CAWTEAVNEKLFF.

V and J are TRBV6-1 and TRBJ2-7; 8 nucleotides agree with TRBD1. Germline loops: CDR1 MNHNS, CDR2 SASEGT. V shed 1 base, J shed 7 bases, and the junction held 9 bases outside the gene matches. CDR3 length equals 15 residues. The CDR3 region has the DNA TGTGCCAGCAGTGAAGGGACAGGGTTTTCGGTGGAGCAGTACTTC. Its protein is CASSEGTGFSVEQYF.

This clone appeared once. This specimen includes other DNA sequences encoding the same CDR3. The chain joins TRBV5-1 to TRBJ2-3, with 8 bases lining up with TRBD2. Germline V CDR1 and CDR2: SGHRS, YFSETQ. V was pared by 2 bases and J by 1 base, with 0 bases of the junction left unmatched. The CDR3 covers 14 residues. CDR3 residues: CASSLAGGTDTQYF. Written as DNA, the CDR3 is TGCGCCAGCAGCTTAGCGGGGGGCACAGATACGCAGTATTTT.

The rearrangement links TRBV5-1 to TRBJ2-7; TRBD1 matches 9 bases. The CDR3 consists of 15 residues. The V gene's germline CDR1 is SGHRS and CDR2 YFSETQ. V was pared by 4 bases and J by 2 bases, with 7 bases of the junction left unmatched. In DNA, the CDR3 is TGCGCCAGCAGCACCACCGGGACAGGGACCTACGAGCAGTACTTC. The encoded protein is CASSTTGTGTYEQYF.

This clone has just a few counts. This chain links TRBV7-9 with TRBJ1-2, with 9 bases fitting TRBD1. V shed 5 bases and J 3 bases; nucleotides not matched to a gene: 7. The CDR3 contains 15 residues. The V gene's germline CDR1 is SEHNR and CDR2 FQNEAQ (reference sequence). The CDR3 sequence: CASSHSTGGYYGYTF. CDR3 sequence (DNA): TGTGCCAGCAGCCATTCCACAGGGGGCTACTATGGCTACACCTTC. The entire variable domain, with the rest obtained from reference TRBV7-9 and TRBJ1-2, is as follows: DTGVSQNPRHKITKRGQNVTFRCDPISEHNRLYWYRQTLGQGPEFLTYFQNEAQLEKSRLLSDRFSAERPKGSFSTLEIQRTEQGDSAMYLCASSHSTGGYYGYTFGSGTRLTVV.

V and J are TRBV5-6 and TRBJ1-1; D possibly corresponds to TRBD1 (6 bases). There are 13 residues in the CDR3. Germline V gene sequence: CDR1 SGHDT, CDR2 YYEEEE. Trimming stripped 8 bases from V and 4 bases from J, with 15 bases between. The CDR3 coding sequence is TGTGCCAGTTGGACAGCAACGATCACTGAAGCTTTCTTT. This encodes CASWTATITEAFF.